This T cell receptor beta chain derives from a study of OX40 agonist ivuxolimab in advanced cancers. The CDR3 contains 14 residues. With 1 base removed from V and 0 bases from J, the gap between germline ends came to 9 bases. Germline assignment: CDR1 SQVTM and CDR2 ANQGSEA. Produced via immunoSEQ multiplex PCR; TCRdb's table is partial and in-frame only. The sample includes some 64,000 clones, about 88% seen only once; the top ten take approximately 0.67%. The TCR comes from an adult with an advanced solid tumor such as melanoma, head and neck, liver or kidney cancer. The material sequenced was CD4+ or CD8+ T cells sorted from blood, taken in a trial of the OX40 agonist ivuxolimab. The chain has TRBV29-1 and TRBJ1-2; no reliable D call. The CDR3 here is CSVEGGFSNYGYTF. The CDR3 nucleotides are TGCAGCGTTGAAGGGGGATTTTCTAACTATGGCTACACCTTC.